This T cell receptor beta chain was identified in a study of cytomegalovirus exposure and HLA in healthy donors. Across the study: Assignment to the Caucasian-associated ancestry cluster applied to around 82% of the roughly 400 genotyped donors.

As for this clone: Its antigen remains unidentified. Other DNA sequences in this sample translate to the same CDR3.

This CDR3 has 13 residues. J was trimmed by 6 bases and V by 5 bases; bases with no gene match: 2. CDR1 is SGHTA and CDR2 is FQGNSA in the germline V gene. Findings of the study overall: Upon later analysis, HLA-associated TCR beta chains proved more clonally expanded than other, equally common chains.

The PCR employed 60 Vbeta primers together with 13 Jbeta primers. Only in-frame clones appear in the TCRdb table, and some are missing; sequencing was by immunoSEQ multiplex PCR. This table holds 150,000 to 200,000 clones, approximately 86% found once. The chain carries TRBV7-2 and TRBJ1-4, with 8 positions matching TRBD1. The sequenced sample was PBMCs. The sequence was collected from a woman in her late teens or twenties in good health and CMV-seronegative. CDR3 bases: TGTGCCAGCAGCCTGGACAGGGATGAAAAACTGTTTTTT. It translates to CASSLDRDEKLFF.